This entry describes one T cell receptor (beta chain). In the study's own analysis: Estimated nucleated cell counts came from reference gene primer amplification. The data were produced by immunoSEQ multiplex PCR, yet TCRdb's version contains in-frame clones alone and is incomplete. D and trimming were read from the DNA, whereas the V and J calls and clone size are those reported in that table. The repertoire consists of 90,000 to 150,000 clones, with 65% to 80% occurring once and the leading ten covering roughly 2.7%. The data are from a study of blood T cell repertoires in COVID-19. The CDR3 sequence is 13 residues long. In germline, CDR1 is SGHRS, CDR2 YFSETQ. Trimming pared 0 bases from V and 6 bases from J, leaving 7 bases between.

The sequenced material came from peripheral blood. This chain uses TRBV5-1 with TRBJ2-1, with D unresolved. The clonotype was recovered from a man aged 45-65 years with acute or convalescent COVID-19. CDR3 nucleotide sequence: TGCGCCAGCAGCTTGGGAGGATCCAATGAGCAGTTCTTC. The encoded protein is CASSLGGSNEQFF.